The T cell receptor beta chain described here comes from a study of T cells after yellow fever vaccination. This clonotype has just a few counts. TCRdb reprocessed the 5' RACE reads via MiXCR and lists one record per CDR3 protein. The data contain just under 600,000 distinct CDR3 sequences, approximately 13% of them seen just once; the ten biggest clones take up more than 13%. Germline assignment: CDR1 LNHNV and CDR2 YYDKDF (reference sequence). This CDR3 region has 13 residues. The V end lost 2 bases, the J end lost 3 bases, and 6 bases lay between the germline ends. Sample: PBMCs, taken on the day of the yellow fever booster vaccination. The TCR sequence derives from a man in his thirties or forties who received the YFV17D yellow fever vaccine. The V call is TRBV15, the J call TRBJ2-3; D remains unclear. The CDR3 coding sequence is TGTGCCACCAGCAGACAGAGGACAGATACGCAGTATTTT. Protein sequence: CATSRQRTDTQYF.